The entry below gives a single T cell receptor (beta chain) sequence along with its context. Its antigen is unidentified. The V gene end was trimmed by 0 bases and the J gene end by 5 bases; junction bases not matched to a gene: 9. The CDR3 contains 16 residues. In germline, CDR1 is SGHDT, CDR2 YYEEEE. The data belong to a study of T cell repertoires in ileal Crohn's disease. Study-wide findings and caveats: Clonal expansions were more frequent in active smokers than non-smokers at surgery.

As to time point: proximal margin of the surgical specimen (macroscopically non-inflamed). Assay used: immunoSEQ multiplex PCR; TCRdb lists only in-frame clones, some missing. The sample lists some 3,000 clones, 70% to 80% seen once, with around two thirds in the top ten. The sample consisted of ileal tissue. The TCR was taken from an adult with Crohn's disease. The V gene is TRBV5-6, the J gene TRBJ1-1; 8 nucleotides align to TRBD1. DNA for the CDR3: TGTGCCAGCAGCTTGGTGACCCAGGACAGGGAGACTGAAGCTTTCTTT. This encodes CASSLVTQDRETEAFF. The whole variable domain, filled in from reference TRBV5-6 and TRBJ1-1, reads DAGVTQSPTHLIKTRGQQVTLRCSPKSGHDTVSWYQQALGQGPQFIFQYYEEEERQRGNFPDRFSGHQFPNYSSELNVNALLLGDSALYLCASSLVTQDRETEAFFGQGTRLTVV.